This T cell receptor (beta chain) is from a study of blood T cell repertoires in COVID-19. Assay: immunoSEQ multiplex PCR; the TCRdb copy retains only in-frame clones and omits some. The profile shows 250,000 to 400,000 clones, around 87% of them singletons. The CDR3 spans 15 residues. Germline CDR1 and CDR2: SEHNR and FQNEAQ (reference sequence). The V end lost 8 bases, the J end lost 2 bases, and 18 bases lay between the germline ends. The gene calls are TRBV7-9 and TRBJ1-1, with D perhaps matching TRBD1 (5 bases). Sequencing used PBMCs or T cells enriched from blood (not recorded which). The receptor was isolated from a woman under 40 who had recovered from COVID-19. The CDR3 coding sequence is TGTGCCAGCGCCCCTAGGACATCCATTAACACTGAAGCTTTCTTT. Protein product: CASAPRTSINTEAFF.